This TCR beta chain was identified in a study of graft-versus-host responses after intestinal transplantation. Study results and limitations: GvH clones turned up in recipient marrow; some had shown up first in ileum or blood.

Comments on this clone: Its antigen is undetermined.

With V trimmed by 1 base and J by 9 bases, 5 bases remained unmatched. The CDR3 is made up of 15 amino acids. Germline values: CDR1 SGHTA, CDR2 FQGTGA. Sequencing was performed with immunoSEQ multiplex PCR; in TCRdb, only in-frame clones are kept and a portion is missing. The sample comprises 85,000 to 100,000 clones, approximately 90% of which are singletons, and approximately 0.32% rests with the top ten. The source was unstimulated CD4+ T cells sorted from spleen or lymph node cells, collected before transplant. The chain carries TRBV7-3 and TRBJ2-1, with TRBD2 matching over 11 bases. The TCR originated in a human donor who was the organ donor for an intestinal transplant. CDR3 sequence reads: CASSLISGGAGEQFF. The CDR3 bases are TGTGCCAGCAGCTTAATTAGCGGGGGGGCGGGTGAGCAGTTCTTC.